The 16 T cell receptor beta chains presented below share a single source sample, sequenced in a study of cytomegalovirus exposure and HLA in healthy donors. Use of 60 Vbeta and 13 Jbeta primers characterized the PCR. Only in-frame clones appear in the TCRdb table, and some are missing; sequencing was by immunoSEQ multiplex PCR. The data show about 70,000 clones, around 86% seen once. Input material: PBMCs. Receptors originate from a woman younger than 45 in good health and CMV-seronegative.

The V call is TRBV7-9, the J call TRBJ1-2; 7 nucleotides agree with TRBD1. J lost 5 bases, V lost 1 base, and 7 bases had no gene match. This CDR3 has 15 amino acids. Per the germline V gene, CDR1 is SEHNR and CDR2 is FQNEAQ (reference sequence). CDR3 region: CASSLGVGRGYGYTF. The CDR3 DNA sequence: TGTGCCAGCAGCTTAGGGGTCGGCAGGGGGTATGGCTACACCTTC. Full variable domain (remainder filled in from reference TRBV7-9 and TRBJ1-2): DTGVSQNPRHKITKRGQNVTFRCDPISEHNRLYWYRQTLGQGPEFLTYFQNEAQLEKSRLLSDRFSAERPKGSFSTLEIQRTEQGDSAMYLCASSLGVGRGYGYTFGSGTRLTVV.

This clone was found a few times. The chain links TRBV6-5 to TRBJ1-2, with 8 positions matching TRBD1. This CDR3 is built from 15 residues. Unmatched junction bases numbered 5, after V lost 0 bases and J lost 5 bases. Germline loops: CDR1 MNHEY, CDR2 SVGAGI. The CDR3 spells CASSYSLQGEYGYTF. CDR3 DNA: TGTGCCAGCAGTTACTCGTTACAGGGGGAGTATGGCTACACCTTC.

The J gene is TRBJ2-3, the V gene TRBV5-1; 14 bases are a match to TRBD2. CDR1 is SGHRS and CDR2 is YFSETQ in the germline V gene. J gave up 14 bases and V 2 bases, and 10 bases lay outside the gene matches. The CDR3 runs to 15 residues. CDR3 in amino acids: CASSFGTSGSRGLYF. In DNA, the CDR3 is TGCGCCAGCAGCTTCGGGACTAGCGGGAGTCGGGGTTTGTATTTT.

The chain's CDR3 is CASSESRQGRGEQYF. The CDR3 DNA reads TGCGCCAGCAGTGAGTCGCGGCAGGGGCGGGGGGAGCAGTACTTC. The rearrangement joins TRBV10-1 to TRBJ2-7; D possibly corresponds to TRBD2 (7 bases). CDR3 length: 15 amino acids. The germline CDR1 and CDR2 sequences are WNHNN and SYGVQD (reference sequence). Trimming took off 0 bases at V and 7 bases at J, with 16 bases between the two ends.

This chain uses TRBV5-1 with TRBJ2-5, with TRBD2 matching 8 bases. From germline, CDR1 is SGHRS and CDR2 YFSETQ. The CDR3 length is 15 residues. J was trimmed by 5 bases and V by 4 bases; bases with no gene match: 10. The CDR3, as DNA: TGCGCCAGCAGCCAAGGGACTAGGATGTCGGAGACCCAGTACTTC. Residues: CASSQGTRMSETQYF.

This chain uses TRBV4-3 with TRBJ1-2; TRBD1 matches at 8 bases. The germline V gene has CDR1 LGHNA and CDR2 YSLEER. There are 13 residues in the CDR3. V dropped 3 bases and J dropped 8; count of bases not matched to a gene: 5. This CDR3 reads CASSQTGVRGYTF. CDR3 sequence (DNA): TGCGCCAGCAGCCAGACAGGGGTAAGGGGCTACACCTTC.

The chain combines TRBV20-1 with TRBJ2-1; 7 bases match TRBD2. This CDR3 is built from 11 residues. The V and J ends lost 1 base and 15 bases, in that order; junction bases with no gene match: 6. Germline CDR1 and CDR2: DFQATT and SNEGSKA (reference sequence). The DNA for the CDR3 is TGCAGTGCTAGAGGGCGGGAGCGGCGGTTCTTC. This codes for CSARGRERRFF.

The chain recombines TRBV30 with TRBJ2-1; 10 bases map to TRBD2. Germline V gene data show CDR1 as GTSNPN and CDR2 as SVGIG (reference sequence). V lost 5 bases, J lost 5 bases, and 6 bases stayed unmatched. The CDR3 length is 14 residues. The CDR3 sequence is CAWGGLAIDNEQFF. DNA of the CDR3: TGTGCCTGGGGGGGACTAGCGATTGACAATGAGCAGTTCTTC. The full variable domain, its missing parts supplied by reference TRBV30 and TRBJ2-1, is SQTIHQWPATLVQPVGSPLSLECTVEGTSNPNLYWYRQAAGRGLQLLFYSVGIGQISSEVPQNLSASRPQDRQFILSSKKLLLSDSGFYLCAWGGLAIDNEQFFGPGTRLTVL.

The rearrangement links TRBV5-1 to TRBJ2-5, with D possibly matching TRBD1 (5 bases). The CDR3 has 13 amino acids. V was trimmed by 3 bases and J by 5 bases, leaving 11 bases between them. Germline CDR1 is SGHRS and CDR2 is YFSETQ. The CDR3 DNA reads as TGCGCCAGCAGCTCTAGACAGTCGGAGACCCAGTACTTC. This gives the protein CASSSRQSETQYF.

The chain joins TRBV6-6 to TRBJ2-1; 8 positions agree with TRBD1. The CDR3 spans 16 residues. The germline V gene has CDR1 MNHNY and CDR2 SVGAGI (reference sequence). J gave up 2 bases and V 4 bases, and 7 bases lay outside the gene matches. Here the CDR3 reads CASSSPGQGTYNEQFF. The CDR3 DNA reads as TGTGCCAGCAGTTCCCCTGGACAGGGAACCTACAATGAGCAGTTCTTC.

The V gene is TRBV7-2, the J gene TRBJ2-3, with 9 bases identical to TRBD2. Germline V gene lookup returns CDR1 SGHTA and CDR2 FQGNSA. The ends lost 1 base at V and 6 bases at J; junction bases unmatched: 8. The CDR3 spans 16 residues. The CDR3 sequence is CASSLGLAGIADTQYF. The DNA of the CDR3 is TGTGCCAGCAGCTTAGGCCTAGCGGGAATTGCGGATACGCAGTATTTT.

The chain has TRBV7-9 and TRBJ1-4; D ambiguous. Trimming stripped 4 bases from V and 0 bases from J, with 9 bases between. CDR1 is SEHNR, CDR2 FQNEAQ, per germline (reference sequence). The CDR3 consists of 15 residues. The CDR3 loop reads CASSSAIATNEKLFF. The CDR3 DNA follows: TGTGCCAGCAGCTCCGCGATAGCAACTAATGAAAAACTGTTTTTT.

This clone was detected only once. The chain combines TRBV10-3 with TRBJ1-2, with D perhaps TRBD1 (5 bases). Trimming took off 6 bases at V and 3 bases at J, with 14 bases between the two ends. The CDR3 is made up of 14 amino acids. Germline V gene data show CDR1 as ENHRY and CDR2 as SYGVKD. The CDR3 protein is CAIRQGVGYYGYTF. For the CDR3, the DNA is TGTGCCATCAGACAAGGGGTGGGATACTATGGCTACACCTTC.

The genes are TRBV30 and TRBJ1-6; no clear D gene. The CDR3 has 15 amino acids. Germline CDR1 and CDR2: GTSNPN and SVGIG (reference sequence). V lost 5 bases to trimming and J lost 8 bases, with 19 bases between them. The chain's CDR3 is CAWAESLLMDSPLHF. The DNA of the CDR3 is TGTGCCTGGGCCGAATCACTCCTGATGGATTCACCCCTCCACTTT.

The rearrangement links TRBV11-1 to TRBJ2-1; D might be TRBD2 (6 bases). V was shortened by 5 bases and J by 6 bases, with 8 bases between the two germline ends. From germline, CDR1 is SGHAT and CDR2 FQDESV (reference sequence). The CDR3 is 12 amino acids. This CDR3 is CASSPAGNEQFF. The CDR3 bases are TGTGCCAGCAGCCCAGCGGGCAATGAGCAGTTCTTC.

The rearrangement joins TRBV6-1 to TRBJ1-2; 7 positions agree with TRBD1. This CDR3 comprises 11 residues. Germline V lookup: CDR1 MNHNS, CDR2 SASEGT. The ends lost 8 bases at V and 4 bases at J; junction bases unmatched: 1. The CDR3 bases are TGTGCCAGCGGGACAGCCTATGGCTACACCTTC. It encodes CASGTAYGYTF.